This T cell receptor beta chain appears in the sequencing data of a study of T cells in Graves' hyperthyroidism and ophthalmopathy. Germline values: CDR1 KGHSY, CDR2 FQNENV. V was trimmed by 0 bases and J by 6 bases, leaving 9 bases between them. The CDR3 length is 14 residues. Concerning this clonotype itself: Its antigen is not known.

RNA transcripts gave rise to amplified TCR beta CDR3 regions. First-round RT-PCR targeting the TCR CDR3 was performed with the HTBI primer set. Via MiXCR, TCRdb re-called the multiplex PCR reads, giving one row per CDR3 protein. The sample has 250,000 or so distinct CDR3 sequences, roughly 15% seen once. Study-wide results and caveats: Among thyroid clonotypes expanded above 0.001, most also appeared in blood. Ophthalmopathy was distinguished from stable hyperthyroidism by 13 V-J signatures.

The diagnostic basis comprised clinical symptoms, serum thyroxine and TRAb, thyroid ultrasound and orbital computed tomography. Using 9.5 to 10 ml of fresh peripheral blood, PBMCs were prepared. The sample taken for sequencing was blood. The receptor was isolated from a woman aged 45-60 years with Graves' hyperthyroidism that later progressed to Graves' ophthalmopathy. The J gene is TRBJ2-1, the V gene TRBV16; D is unclear. In DNA form, the CDR3 reads TGTGCCAGCAGCCAATCGAACGGACGCAATGAGCAGTTCTTC. Residues: CASSQSNGRNEQFF.